This TCR beta chain is drawn from a study of T cells after yellow fever vaccination. V was cut by 4 bases and J by 0 bases, with 10 bases left in between. Germline-derived CDR1 and CDR2 are MNHEY and SVGAGI. There are 15 residues in the CDR3. MiXCR, applied by TCRdb to the 5' RACE reads, yields one record per CDR3 protein. The data show 610,000 or so distinct CDR3 sequences, around an eighth seen once. This clonotype was detected many times. The sequence came from a man aged 25-40 years who received the YFV17D yellow fever vaccine. Material: PBMCs, obtained on the day of the yellow fever booster vaccination. The V gene is TRBV6-5, the J gene TRBJ2-1; D is perhaps TRBD2 (5 bases). The CDR3 coding sequence is TGTGCCAGCAGTTCGATAGCGAGCTCCTACAATGAGCAGTTCTTC. Residues: CASSSIASSYNEQFF.